These 25 T cell receptor beta chains share one sample of origin, sequenced in a study of blood T cell repertoires in COVID-19 (dated by TCRdb to 2018 to 2020). Libraries were built with the immunoSEQ multiplex PCR assay. TCRdb provides this immuneACCESS table in a form limited to in-frame rearrangements. Some clones are lacking; in checked studies, under half of them reflect an unresolved V gene, and why the rest are absent is not known. The sample table lists about 370,000 clones, roughly 90% of them with a count of one. The ten most abundant clones make up around 3% of the sample. The sample comprised peripheral blood. These receptors all come from a woman in her twenties or thirties with COVID-19, enrolled during active disease.

The genes are TRBV11-2 and TRBJ2-3, with TRBD2 identical over 11 bases. This CDR3 has 15 amino acids. Looked up from germline, CDR1 is SGHAT and CDR2 is FQNNGV. V lost 5 bases to trimming and J lost 5 bases; unmatched junction nucleotides: 6. DNA of the CDR3: TGTGCCAGCAGCATAGCGGGGGGGCTTGGAGATACGCAGTATTTT. It codes for CASSIAGGLGDTQYF.

The genes are TRBV4-1 and TRBJ2-7; 11 nucleotides agree with TRBD2. CDR1 and CDR2 (germline): MGHRA, YSYEKL. V shed 2 bases and J 1 base; nucleotides not matched to a gene: 10. There are 18 residues in the CDR3. The CDR3 DNA reads TGCGCCAGCAGCCAAAAGGGGGCTAGCGGGGGGCGATCCTACGAGCAGTACTTC. It codes for CASSQKGASGGRSYEQYF.

This sequence joins TRBV18 and TRBJ2-1, with 12 positions matching TRBD2. Germline V gene lookup returns CDR1 KGHSH and CDR2 LQKENI. CDR3 size: 18 residues. J lost 4 bases, V lost 2 bases, and 9 bases had no gene match. CDR3 in amino acids: CASSPRVLAGGLYNEQFF. The CDR3 coding sequence is TGTGCCAGCTCACCAAGAGTACTAGCGGGGGGCTTATACAATGAGCAGTTCTTC.

The rearrangement uses TRBV11-3 and TRBJ2-5, with D possibly TRBD1 on 5 matching bases. The V end was cut by 1 base, the J end by 1 base, with 7 bases between. Germline V lookup: CDR1 SGHNT, CDR2 YENEEA. This CDR3 region has 14 residues. This CDR3 is CASSLADSQETQYF. DNA of the CDR3: TGTGCCAGCAGCTTAGCCGACAGCCAAGAGACCCAGTACTTC.

The rearrangement links TRBV7-6 to TRBJ1-5, with D maybe TRBD1 (5 bases). The germline V gene has CDR1 SGHVS and CDR2 FNYEAQ. The V gene lost 2 bases and the J gene lost 5 bases, with 10 bases spanning the gap. The CDR3 length is 14 residues. The chain's CDR3 is CASSLFQGDQPQHF. The CDR3 DNA sequence: TGTGCCAGCAGCTTATTTCAGGGTGATCAGCCCCAGCATTTT.

The chain uses TRBV6-2 or TRBV6-3 and TRBJ2-3, with D tentatively TRBD2 (5 bases). The CDR3 loop spans 14 amino acids. The germline V gene encodes CDR1 MNHEY and CDR2 SVGEGT. With 2 bases removed from V and 9 bases from J, the gap between germline ends came to 15 bases. CDR3 loop: CASSYPSGAATQYF. The CDR3, as DNA: TGTGCCAGCAGTTACCCCTCCGGAGCGGCCACGCAGTATTTT.

The chain's CDR3 is CASSLTGLAIDEQFF. The CDR3 nucleotides are TGCGCCAGCAGCTTGACGGGACTAGCGATCGATGAGCAGTTCTTC. The J gene is TRBJ2-1, the V gene TRBV4-1, with 10 positions matching TRBD2. The CDR3 contains 15 residues. In germline, CDR1 is MGHRA, CDR2 YSYEKL. J gave up 8 bases and V 5 bases, and 9 bases lay outside the gene matches.

The rearrangement joins TRBV4-3 to TRBJ2-2; no definite D call. From germline, CDR1 is LGHNA and CDR2 YSLEER. Deletions cut 3 bases from V and 6 bases from J, with 8 bases between. The CDR3 length is 13 residues. CDR3 DNA sequence: TGCGCCAGCAGCCACCCCTTCCCCGGGGAGCTGTTTTTT. This codes for CASSHPFPGELFF.

V and J are TRBV28 and TRBJ2-3; weak D call: TRBD1 (7 bases). Germline V gene sequence: CDR1 MDHEN, CDR2 SYDVKM. Trimming shortened V by 2 bases and J by 6 bases, and 15 bases separated the two germline ends. The CDR3 covers 15 residues. The CDR3 is CASSLPISGGDTQYF. Written as DNA, the CDR3 is TGTGCCAGCAGTTTACCCATCTCAGGGGGGGATACGCAGTATTTT.

The V and J genes are TRBV2 and TRBJ1-6; 8 positions agree with TRBD1. Germline assignment: CDR1 SNHLY and CDR2 FYNNEI. This CDR3 region has 15 residues. V gave up 5 bases and J gave up 7 bases; unmatched junction bases: 7. In DNA form, the CDR3 reads TGTGCCAGCAGTTCTCAGGGGGCGATGAATTCACCCCTCCACTTT. This encodes CASSSQGAMNSPLHF. The full variable domain, in which reference TRBV2 and TRBJ1-6 provide the parts outside the CDR3, is EPEVTQTPSHQVTQMGQEVILRCVPISNHLYFYWYRQILGQKVEFLVSFYNNEISEKSEIFDDQFSVERPDGSNFTLKIRSTKLEDSAMYFCASSSQGAMNSPLHFGNGTRLTVT.

The V gene is TRBV11-2, the J gene TRBJ1-5; D is possibly TRBD1 (6 bases). V lost 3 bases and J lost 9, with 15 bases in between. This CDR3 has 14 amino acids. Germline loops: CDR1 SGHAT, CDR2 FQNNGV. The chain's CDR3 is CASSLGAGRWPQHF. Here the CDR3 DNA reads TGTGCCAGCAGCTTGGGGGCGGGCAGATGGCCCCAGCATTTT.

The CDR3 sequence is CASSAGPNYGYTF. In DNA form, the CDR3 reads TGTGCCAGCAGCGCGGGACCTAACTATGGCTACACCTTC. The chain uses TRBV11-2 and TRBJ1-2; D possibly corresponds to TRBD1 (5 bases). Trimming took off 5 bases at V and 0 bases at J, with 7 bases between the two ends. The CDR3 loop spans 13 amino acids. Per the germline V gene, CDR1 is SGHAT and CDR2 is FQNNGV.

The chain employs TRBV7-9 and TRBJ1-4, with 9 bases fitting TRBD1. This CDR3 comprises 19 residues. Germline assignment: CDR1 SEHNR and CDR2 FQNEAQ (reference sequence). Germline trimming cut 5 bases from V and 0 bases from J; bases unmatched to any gene: 13. The CDR3 DNA follows: TGTGCCAGCAGCCCGACCCCCGGGACAGGGCATGCAACTAATGAAAAACTGTTTTTT. Translation gives CASSPTPGTGHATNEKLFF.

This clone was recorded a few times. This sequence joins TRBV3-1 (or the pseudogene TRBV3-2) and TRBJ2-7, with 7 bases matching TRBD1. The ends lost 4 bases at V and 2 bases at J; junction bases unmatched: 5. Looked up from germline, CDR1 is LGHDT and CDR2 is YNNKEL (reference sequence). There are 14 residues in the CDR3. The CDR3 DNA follows: TGTGCCAGCAGCCTCGGGCAGGGGGCCTACGAGCAGTACTTC. This gives the protein CASSLGQGAYEQYF.

The chain links TRBV6-2 or TRBV6-3 to TRBJ2-7; 12 bases agree with TRBD2. Trimming cost V 0 bases and J 6 bases; bases outside gene matches: 6. Germline V CDR1 and CDR2: MNHEY, SVGEGT. The CDR3 extends over 16 amino acids. DNA for the CDR3: TGTGCCAGCAGTTACTCACTGACTAGCGGGAGTTTCGAGCAGTACGTC. Its protein product is CASSYSLTSGSFEQYV.

V is TRBV29-1 and J is TRBJ2-1; the match to TRBD2 covers 11 bases. Germline CDR1 reads SQVTM; CDR2 reads ANQGSEA. V shed 5 bases, J shed 4 bases, and the junction held 4 bases outside the gene matches. This CDR3 is 14 amino acids long. CDR3 loop: CSVRSGGVYNEQFF. The CDR3 DNA follows: TGCAGCGTTCGTAGCGGGGGGGTTTACAATGAGCAGTTCTTC.

The DNA for the CDR3 is TGTGCCAGCAGCGCCATTCCGGGACAACGGACTCGCTCCTACAATGAGCAGTTCTTC. Protein: CASSAIPGQRTRSYNEQFF. The rearrangement uses TRBV11-2 and TRBJ2-1, with a weak D call TRBD1 (6 bases). Germline assignment: CDR1 SGHAT and CDR2 FQNNGV. The CDR3 is made up of 19 amino acids. V gave up 5 bases and J gave up 0 bases, with 23 bases separating them.

The chain employs TRBV18 and TRBJ1-6; TRBD1 agrees at 10 bases. The V gene end was trimmed by 3 bases and the J gene end by 10 bases; junction bases not matched to a gene: 12. Germline V gene data show CDR1 as KGHSH and CDR2 as LQKENI. This CDR3 has 17 amino acids. CDR3 sequence (DNA): TGTGCCAGCTCACCTACCACGACAGGGGGCATAGGATCACCCCTCCACTTT. Amino acid sequence: CASSPTTTGGIGSPLHF.

The CDR3 is CASSPYITGGGNTEAFF. CDR3 nucleotides: TGTGCCAGCTCACCCTATATCACAGGGGGGGGGAACACTGAAGCTTTCTTT. The chain uses TRBV18 and TRBJ1-1; 8 nucleotides align to TRBD1. Germline trimming cut 3 bases from V and 1 base from J; bases unmatched to any gene: 10. CDR3 length: 17 amino acids. Germline CDR1 KGHSH, CDR2 LQKENI.

The chain has TRBV5-1 and TRBJ2-7, with D tentatively TRBD1 (6 bases). The V gene lost 0 bases and the J gene lost 1 base, with 8 bases spanning the gap. This CDR3 spans 14 amino acids. Germline V gives CDR1 SGHRS, CDR2 YFSETQ. CDR3 nucleotide sequence: TGCGCCAGCAGCTTGGGCGGACAGTCCTACGAGCAGTACTTC. The encoded protein is CASSLGGQSYEQYF.

V is TRBV28 and J is TRBJ2-1, with TRBD2 matching over 15 bases. CDR3 length equals 20 residues. CDR1 and CDR2 (germline): MDHEN, SYDVKM. Trimming cost V 4 bases and J 0 bases; bases outside gene matches: 10. The CDR3 sequence: CASSSLTGTSGRFSYNEQFF. The CDR3 DNA follows: TGTGCCAGCAGTTCCCTAACCGGGACTAGCGGGAGGTTCTCCTACAATGAGCAGTTCTTC.

This chain joins TRBV3-1 (or the pseudogene TRBV3-2) and TRBJ2-3; D is unclear. Germline CDR1 reads LGHDT; CDR2 reads YNNKEL (reference sequence). The CDR3 totals 12 residues. V was cut by 1 base and J by 7 bases, with 6 bases left in between. CDR3 sequence reads: CASSQGAYTQYF. In DNA form, the CDR3 reads TGTGCCAGCAGCCAAGGGGCGTATACGCAGTATTTT.

The chain recombines TRBV11-2 with TRBJ1-1; 9 bases agree with TRBD1. After removal of 5 bases from V and 2 bases from J, the junction contained 6 bases not matched to a gene. There are 15 residues in the CDR3. Germline V CDR1 and CDR2: SGHAT, FQNNGV. The CDR3 nucleotides read TGTGCCAGCAGCCTCGGGACAGGGATAAACACTGAAGCTTTCTTT. It translates to CASSLGTGINTEAFF.

The genes are TRBV6-5 and TRBJ2-7, with D maybe TRBD1 (7 bases). V was trimmed by 8 bases and J by 5 bases, leaving 16 bases between them. CDR3 size: 13 residues. The germline V gene has CDR1 MNHEY and CDR2 SVGAGI. The CDR3 protein is CASRHSGGNEQYF. Written as DNA, the CDR3 is TGTGCCAGCCGACATTCAGGGGGGAACGAGCAGTACTTC.

This chain uses TRBV7-2 with TRBJ2-3; 14 bases are a match to TRBD2. The germline V gene has CDR1 SGHTA and CDR2 FQGNSA. This CDR3 is 14 amino acids long. J was trimmed by 12 bases and V by 2 bases; bases with no gene match: 4. DNA for the CDR3: TGTGCCAGCAGCTTACGGACTAGCGGGGGGTTCCAGTATTTT. Translated, it gives CASSLRTSGGFQYF. Filled out from reference TRBV7-2 and TRBJ2-3, the complete variable domain reads GAGVSQSPSNKVTEKGKDVELRCDPISGHTALYWYRQSLGQGLEFLIYFQGNSAPDKSGLPSDRFSAERTGGSVSTLTIQRTQQEDSAVYLCASSLRTSGGFQYFGPGTRLTVL.